The 6 T cell receptor beta chains below all came from one sample that was sequenced in a study of blood T cell repertoires in COVID-19. Method: immunoSEQ multiplex PCR; TCRdb's copy keeps in-frame clones and lacks some. The table records 400,000 or so clones, around 90% of them present only once. The specimen was peripheral blood. The receptor set was obtained from a man aged 18 to 30 with COVID-19, enrolled during active disease.

As DNA, the CDR3 is TGTGCCACAGCGGGTGGCACAGATACGCAGTATTTT. Protein product: CATAGGTDTQYF. The chain has TRBV24-1 and TRBJ2-3, with a possible D match to TRBD2 (6 bases). CDR3 length equals 12 residues. Germline V lookup: CDR1 KGHDR, CDR2 SFDVKD. Trimming cost V 10 bases and J 1 base, with 8 bases left between them.

V usage is TRBV5-1 and J usage is TRBJ2-7, with D possibly being TRBD1 (6 bases). Germline values: CDR1 SGHRS, CDR2 YFSETQ. V was cut by 1 base and J by 4 bases, with 12 bases left in between. CDR3 length: 14 residues. This CDR3 is CASSLQGKGYEQYF. The CDR3 nucleotides read TGCGCCAGCAGCTTGCAGGGGAAGGGGTACGAGCAGTACTTC.

This clone was seen only once. V and J are TRBV6-5 and TRBJ2-2; 7 bases fit TRBD2. CDR1 MNHEY and CDR2 SVGAGI come from the germline V gene. The CDR3 extends over 15 amino acids. V dropped 1 base and J dropped 4; count of bases not matched to a gene: 3. The CDR3 nucleotides are TGTGCCAGCAGTTACTTTTTAGCGGGCACCGGGGAGCTGTTTTTT. Protein product: CASSYFLAGTGELFF.

The V call is TRBV2, the J call TRBJ2-1, with TRBD1 as a possible D gene (7 bases). Trimming pared 1 base from V and 7 bases from J, leaving 20 bases between. The CDR3 totals 17 residues. Germline loops: CDR1 SNHLY, CDR2 FYNNEI. CDR3 sequence reads: CASSEGQGRGLSNEQFF. DNA of the CDR3: TGTGCCAGCAGTGAAGGACAGGGACGGGGGCTAAGTAATGAGCAGTTCTTC.

V usage is TRBV3-1 (or the pseudogene TRBV3-2) and J usage is TRBJ2-5; 8 nucleotides agree with TRBD2. This CDR3 has 16 amino acids. Germline V lookup: CDR1 LGHDT, CDR2 YNNKEL (reference sequence). V was clipped by 8 bases and J by 5 bases; unmatched bases: 16. The CDR3 sequence: CASQKGLGRLVETQYF. CDR3 sequence (DNA): TGTGCCAGCCAAAAGGGACTAGGAAGGTTGGTGGAGACCCAGTACTTC.

This chain joins TRBV19 and TRBJ1-4; 7 bases agree with TRBD1. CDR3 length: 15 amino acids. Trimming removed 11 bases from V and 4 bases from J; junction bases left unmatched: 13. In germline, CDR1 is LNHDA, CDR2 SQIVND (reference sequence). In DNA form, the CDR3 reads TGTGCCTGTCAACGGCTGTCAGGGGGTAATGAAAAACTGTTTTTT. Translation gives CACQRLSGGNEKLFF.